Each of the 6 T cell receptor beta chains below was sequenced from the same sample in a study of blood T cell repertoires in COVID-19. Using immunoSEQ multiplex PCR, the repertoire was profiled, and TCRdb retains in-frame clones only, with some absent. The sample contains around 250,000 clones, 70% to 90% of which appear only once. The source material was PBMCs or T cells enriched from blood (not recorded which). The receptors here all came from a woman aged 45-65 years who had recovered from COVID-19.

The rearrangement uses TRBV7-9 and TRBJ2-7, with 9 bases fitting TRBD2. CDR1 is SEHNR and CDR2 is FQNEAQ in the germline V gene (reference sequence). This CDR3 region has 13 residues. V lost 10 bases and J lost 4; bases outside the gene matches: 8. CDR3 bases: TGTGCCACCAAGAATAGCGGGAGTTACGAGCAGTACTTC. Amino acid sequence: CATKNSGSYEQYF.

This rearrangement joins TRBV6-4 to TRBJ2-1; D possibly corresponds to TRBD1 (6 bases). V lost 7 bases to trimming and J lost 6 bases, with 16 bases between them. The germline CDR1 and CDR2 sequences are MRHNA and SNTAGT. The CDR3 has 14 amino acids. CDR3 DNA sequence: TGTGCCAGCAAGCGACAGGCCGCGGGCAATGAGCAGTTCTTC. Encoded protein: CASKRQAAGNEQFF.

The chain recombines TRBV28 with TRBJ1-1; a possible D gene is TRBD1 (6 bases). V was cut by 6 bases and J by 0 bases, with 11 bases left in between. Germline CDR1 is MDHEN and CDR2 is SYDVKM. The CDR3 extends over 14 amino acids. The CDR3 DNA is TGTGCCAGCAGACCAGACAGGCTGAACACTGAAGCTTTCTTT. This gives the protein CASRPDRLNTEAFF.

This chain uses TRBV5-1 with TRBJ2-7, with TRBD2 matching 12 bases. Unmatched junction bases numbered 5, after V lost 0 bases and J lost 1 base. This CDR3 has 17 amino acids. Germline values: CDR1 SGHRS, CDR2 YFSETQ. CDR3 amino acids: CASSLGGTSGPSYEQYF. DNA for the CDR3: TGCGCCAGCAGCTTGGGAGGGACTAGCGGGCCTTCCTACGAGCAGTACTTC.

The V and J genes are TRBV12-3 or TRBV12-4 and TRBJ1-6; D may be TRBD1 (5 bases). The CDR3 is 13 residues long. V lost 6 bases to trimming and J lost 7 bases, with 10 bases between them. The CDR3 DNA reads TGTGCCAGCAGAAGGGGCCGGAATTCACCCCTCCACTTT. This codes for CASRRGRNSPLHF.

V gene TRBV14 combines with J gene TRBJ2-7, with D perhaps matching TRBD2 (5 bases). V was pared by 0 bases and J by 3 bases, with 9 bases between. The V gene's germline CDR1 is SGHDN and CDR2 FVKESK. The CDR3 consists of 14 residues. CDR3 DNA: TGTGCCAGCAGCCAAGATCTGGACTTCTACGAGCAGTACTTC. Residues: CASSQDLDFYEQYF.